This T cell receptor beta chain was recovered during a study of T cells after yellow fever vaccination. Overall study results and limits: Repertoires obtained by FACS sorting could include abundant clonotypes that entered as contaminants from the bulk population. Booster samples showed a return of most primary-vaccination clones (roughly 96% CD4, about 85% CD8).

The sample holds many counts of this clonotype. What it binds is unknown. TCR cDNA, made by 5'RACE template switching, carried an added universal primer site and UMIs. TCRdb called the 5' RACE reads again in MiXCR, with one record for every CDR3 protein. The repertoire has some 550,000 distinct CDR3 sequences, 15% to 20% of them found once; the top ten carry approximately 14%. V lost 2 bases, J lost 0 bases, and 7 bases stayed unmatched. The CDR3 has 18 amino acids. The receptor was isolated from a man younger than 45 who received the YFV17D yellow fever vaccine. Here the sequenced sample was PBMCs, taken 15 days after the yellow fever booster vaccination. The chain employs TRBV12-3 or TRBV12-4 and TRBJ1-1; the match to TRBD1 covers 12 bases. Here the CDR3 reads CASSLRGTGGGMNTEAFF. The CDR3 DNA reads as TGTGCCAGCAGTTTACGGGGGACAGGGGGCGGAATGAACACTGAAGCTTTCTTT.